The text below deals with one T cell receptor (beta chain). From germline, CDR1 is MNHEY and CDR2 SVGEGT. The V end lost 1 base, the J end lost 7 bases, and 8 bases lay between the germline ends. CDR3 length equals 12 residues. TCRdb re-called the RT-PCR reads through MiXCR, storing one row per CDR3 protein. The sample consists of about 210,000 distinct CDR3 sequences, 35% to 45% of them appearing once. The source of the sample is a study of patients and donors after allogeneic stem cell transplantation. Material for sequencing was blood, either unsorted or a sorted T cell fraction (not recorded which). This clonotype was sampled from a human donor who was either an allogeneic HSCT recipient or a stem cell or donor lymphocyte infusion donor (not recorded which). It is not recorded whose cells these are; they may come from a transplant donor. The J gene is TRBJ2-7, the V gene TRBV6-2 or TRBV6-3; D may correspond to TRBD1 or TRBD2 (5 bases each). DNA of the CDR3: TGTGCCAGCAGTTACTTGGGACGAGAGCAGTACTTC. Its translation is CASSYLGREQYF.